The 17 T cell receptor beta chains given below trace back to one sample, sequenced in a study of cytomegalovirus exposure and HLA in healthy donors. With 60 Vbeta and 13 Jbeta primers, the PCR was carried out. Some clones are missing from TCRdb's copy, which holds only in-frame ones; the method was immunoSEQ multiplex PCR. The sample holds 130,000 to 150,000 clones; roughly three quarters are singletons and the top ten take around 4.2%. The sequenced sample consisted of PBMCs. Receptors were obtained from a man aged 55 to 70 in good health and CMV-seronegative.

This clone was picked up a small number of times. V usage is TRBV5-1 and J usage is TRBJ1-1; D uncertain. V was cut by 4 bases and J by 1 base, with 11 bases left in between. The CDR3 has 14 residues. The V gene's germline CDR1 is SGHRS and CDR2 YFSETQ. The CDR3, as DNA: TGCGCCAGCAGCCTCTCTGGCCAGAACACTGAAGCTTTCTTT. Protein: CASSLSGQNTEAFF.

The J gene is TRBJ1-4, the V gene TRBV9; D unclear. The CDR3 is made up of 13 amino acids. Germline V gene sequence: CDR1 SGDLS, CDR2 YYNGEE. Deletions cut 3 bases from V and 7 bases from J, with 10 bases between. The CDR3 DNA is TGTGCCAGCAGCGACATAACGGGTGAAAAACTGTTTTTT. This translates into CASSDITGEKLFF.

This clone turned up a few times. The J gene is TRBJ1-3, the V gene TRBV5-1, with 7 nucleotides matching TRBD1. Unmatched junction bases numbered 4, after V lost 0 bases and J lost 4 bases. In germline, CDR1 is SGHRS, CDR2 YFSETQ. CDR3 length: 15 residues. Written as DNA, the CDR3 is TGCGCCAGCAGCTTGGGGCAGGGGGTAGGAAACACCATATATTTT. Translating it yields CASSLGQGVGNTIYF.

The rearrangement joins TRBV6-6 to TRBJ2-7, with 7 positions matching TRBD2. Germline V gene sequence: CDR1 MNHNY, CDR2 SVGAGI (reference sequence). This CDR3 has 13 residues. J lost 4 bases, V lost 5 bases, and 5 bases had no gene match. CDR3 sequence (DNA): TGTGCCAGCAGTCCAGGACTAGAGTACGAGCAGTACTTC. Protein: CASSPGLEYEQYF.

As concerns this clone: One end of the junction fails to match germline, which may point to a read error. This rearrangement joins TRBV7-3 to TRBJ2-4; 7 bases line up with TRBD2. The CDR3 is 15 residues long. Germline loops: CDR1 SGHTA, CDR2 FQGTGA. CDR3 loop: CASSLTVAGANIQYF. The CDR3 DNA sequence: TGTGCCAGCAGCCTAACGGTCGCGGGAGCGAACATTCAGTACTTC. The whole variable domain, remainder taken from reference TRBV7-3 and TRBJ2-4, is GAGVSQTPSNKVTEKGKYVELRCDPISGHTALYWYRQSLGQGPEFLIYFQGTGAADDSGLPNDRFFAVRPEGSVSTLKIQRTERGDSAVYLCASSLTVAGANIQYFGAGTRLSVL.

To note about this clone: One end of the junction is discordant with germline, which a read error may explain. This sequence joins TRBV7-9 and TRBJ2-5, with D perhaps TRBD1 (6 bases). Looked up from germline, CDR1 is SEHNR and CDR2 is FQNEAQ (reference sequence). The CDR3 sequence is 16 residues long. The CDR3 region is CSSSPLRGRGRETQYF. In DNA, the CDR3 is TGTTCCAGCAGCCCCCTAAGGGGCAGGGGACGGGAGACCCAGTACTTC.

This clone was seen once. The sample carries other DNA sequences with the same CDR3. The rearrangement uses TRBV4-2 and TRBJ2-7; TRBD1 aligns across 8 bases. Germline V CDR1 and CDR2: LGHNA, YNFKEQ. The CDR3 is 15 amino acids. The trim removed 1 base at V and 2 bases at J, leaving 4 bases unmatched. The DNA for the CDR3 is TGTGCCAGCAGCCAAGTCGGACAGGGCGCCTACGAGCAGTACTTC. This gives the protein CASSQVGQGAYEQYF.

The chain combines TRBV29-1 with TRBJ2-3; the D gene is possibly TRBD1 (5 bases). CDR3 length equals 13 residues. Germline CDR1 is SQVTM and CDR2 is ANQGSEA. V was pared by 4 bases and J by 0 bases, with 8 bases between. The CDR3 sequence is CSVARGSTDTQYF. Here the CDR3 DNA reads TGCAGCGTTGCAAGGGGTAGCACAGATACGCAGTATTTT.

Details on this clone: Other nucleotide sequences from this sample produce the same CDR3. The rearrangement links TRBV5-1 to TRBJ1-1, with 9 bases aligning to TRBD1. CDR1 and CDR2 (germline): SGHRS, YFSETQ. J gave up 3 bases and V 2 bases, and 2 bases lay outside the gene matches. The CDR3 loop spans 14 amino acids. The CDR3 sequence is CASSLQGADTEAFF. The CDR3 coding sequence is TGCGCCAGCAGCTTACAGGGGGCCGACACTGAAGCTTTCTTT.

The CDR3 coding sequence is TGTGCCAGTAGTATGAGGACAGGGGGAGAAGGTCAGCCCCAGCATTTT. Its translation is CASSMRTGGEGQPQHF. This sequence joins TRBV19 and TRBJ1-5; 10 nucleotides align to TRBD1. This CDR3 comprises 16 residues. CDR1 is LNHDA and CDR2 is SQIVND in the germline V gene (reference sequence). J lost 6 bases, V lost 3 bases, and 8 bases had no gene match.

J is TRBJ1-1 and V is TRBV15; the D is unclear. This CDR3 comprises 14 residues. CDR1 is LNHNV and CDR2 is YYDKDF in the germline V gene (reference sequence). V lost 0 bases and J 3 bases, leaving 8 bases between the germline ends. The CDR3 loop is CATSRDLVDTEAFF. CDR3 DNA sequence: TGTGCCACCAGCAGAGATTTAGTGGACACTGAAGCTTTCTTT.

This rearrangement joins TRBV19 to TRBJ2-7; D is uncertain. CDR1 LNHDA and CDR2 SQIVND come from the germline V gene (reference sequence). V lost 4 bases to trimming and J lost 3 bases, with 10 bases between them. This CDR3 is 13 amino acids long. In DNA, the CDR3 is TGTGCCAGTAGTAAGTCCCAGGACTACGAGCAGTACTTC. It yields the protein CASSKSQDYEQYF.

This clone was seen once. The rearrangement links TRBV27 to TRBJ2-2; D is unclear. The CDR3 runs 14 residues. Germline V lookup: CDR1 MNHEY, CDR2 SMNVEV (reference sequence). The V gene lost 6 bases and the J gene lost 1 base, with 9 bases spanning the gap. The CDR3 DNA reads TGTGCCAGCAGACACACAGTGAACACCGGGGAGCTGTTTTTT. It is translated as CASRHTVNTGELFF.

This chain uses TRBV4-3 with TRBJ2-3; 8 bases map to TRBD2. Looked up from germline, CDR1 is LGHNA and CDR2 is YSLEER. Trimming cost V 5 bases and J 3 bases; bases outside gene matches: 10. The CDR3 extends over 16 amino acids. CDR3 bases: TGCGCCAGCAGCTCAAGAGCAGCGGGAGATACAGATACGCAGTATTTT. Its protein product is CASSSRAAGDTDTQYF.

This chain uses TRBV6-5 with TRBJ2-1; 14 bases are shared with TRBD2. The CDR3 extends over 14 amino acids. CDR1 is MNHEY, CDR2 SVGAGI, per germline. Trimming at V came to 6 bases and at J to 8 bases, leaving 3 bases not matched to a gene. CDR3 coding DNA: TGTGCCAGCAGCGTGGGACTAGCGGGAGATGAGCAGTTCTTC. Translating gives CASSVGLAGDEQFF.

V usage is TRBV4-1 and J usage is TRBJ2-7; 12 bases line up with TRBD1. From germline, CDR1 is MGHRA and CDR2 YSYEKL. This CDR3 has 15 residues. Trimming removed 5 bases from V and 0 bases from J; junction bases left unmatched: 2. As DNA, the CDR3 is TGCGCCAGCAGCGCGGGACAGGGGGCCTCCTACGAGCAGTACTTC. Encoded protein: CASSAGQGASYEQYF.

This clone has only a few counts. Here the CDR3 reads CASSHHATGVSPTKQPQHF. The CDR3 DNA sequence: TGTGCCAGCAGCCACCACGCTACAGGGGTCTCCCCTACGAAGCAGCCCCAGCATTTT. The rearrangement links TRBV7-3 to TRBJ1-5, with 7 bases matching TRBD1. The CDR3 consists of 19 residues. Germline V lookup: CDR1 SGHTA, CDR2 FQGTGA. The V segment lost 5 bases and the J segment 7 bases; nucleotides outside the gene matches: 23.